The 14 T cell receptor beta chains below were found in one sample sequenced in a study of T-cell reconstitution after alpha-beta-depleted transplantation in children. Unique molecular identifiers were built into the TCRbeta library. One entry per CDR3 protein, called by TCRdb with MiXCR from the PCR reads. The table shows around 240,000 distinct CDR3 sequences, with under 9.5% occurring only once. The sequencing used PBMCs, mostly from graft donor cells, collected 180 days after TCRalphabeta/CD19-depleted stem cell transplant. Receptor source: a male patient under 18 who had a stem cell transplant for acute lymphoblastic leukemia, so the T cells may come from the graft donor.

This clonotype was counted between two and nine times. V and J are TRBV19 and TRBJ1-1; possibly TRBD1 for D (5 bases). The length of the CDR3 is 15 residues. CDR1 and CDR2 from the germline V gene are LNHDA and SQIVND (reference sequence). Trimming removed 3 bases at V and 0 bases at J, with 11 bases between. The CDR3 loop reads CASSIGTVLNTEAFF. The CDR3 DNA reads as TGTGCCAGTAGTATCGGGACGGTCCTGAACACTGAAGCTTTCTTT.

This clonotype was counted at least ten times. The rearrangement uses TRBV29-1 and TRBJ2-1; weak D call: TRBD2 (6 bases). CDR1 and CDR2 from the germline V gene are SQVTM and ANQGSEA. V was pared by 0 bases and J by 0 bases, with 18 bases between. The CDR3 covers 18 residues. The CDR3 is CSVEDRPSIADSYNEQFF. The CDR3 DNA sequence: TGCAGCGTTGAAGATAGACCCTCCATAGCGGACTCCTACAATGAGCAGTTCTTC.

This clonotype showed up many times. The rearrangement links TRBV2 to TRBJ2-1, with 11 positions matching TRBD2. Germline V CDR1 and CDR2: SNHLY, FYNNEI. J was trimmed by 5 bases and V by 2 bases; bases with no gene match: 8. This CDR3 comprises 17 residues. The CDR3 nucleotides are TGTGCCAGCAGTGAACGGTGGACTAGCGGGTTGAACAATGAGCAGTTCTTC. Protein sequence: CASSERWTSGLNNEQFF.

Note on this clonotype: A much larger clone sits a single nucleotide away, making a read error possible. The chain links TRBV6-1 to TRBJ2-6; 8 positions agree with TRBD1. Germline lookup yields CDR1 MNHNS and CDR2 SASEGT. The CDR3 length is 15 residues. CDR3 residues: CASRRQGTGANLLTF. In nucleotides, the CDR3 is TGTGCCAGCAGAAGACAGGGGACCGGGGCCAACCTCCTGACTTTC.

This clonotype was recorded many times. The chain joins TRBV6-1 to TRBJ2-3; D is uncertain. Germline V CDR1 and CDR2: MNHNS, SASEGT. This CDR3 has 14 residues. Trimming left V 7 bases short and J 1 base short, with 12 bases between. The CDR3 sequence is CASKVESGTDTQYF. The CDR3 region has the DNA TGTGCCAGCAAGGTAGAGAGTGGCACAGATACGCAGTATTTT.

This clonotype was counted many times. The chain joins TRBV11-2 to TRBJ1-1; maybe TRBD1 (6 bases). This CDR3 spans 13 amino acids. Germline V gene sequence: CDR1 SGHAT, CDR2 FQNNGV. Trimming shortened V by 8 bases and J by 0 bases, and 10 bases separated the two germline ends. The CDR3 DNA sequence: TGTGCCAGCGGTACAGGGCTGAACACTGAAGCTTTCTTT. Translated, it gives CASGTGLNTEAFF.

The sample holds many counts of this clonotype. The chain combines TRBV5-6 with TRBJ1-6; TRBD1 aligns across 9 bases. The CDR3 has 18 amino acids. V lost 4 bases and J lost 2; bases outside the gene matches: 10. The germline V gene has CDR1 SGHDT and CDR2 YYEEEE. The CDR3 is CASSVDRGQLAYNSPLHF. The CDR3 bases are TGTGCCAGCAGCGTGGACAGGGGTCAATTGGCCTATAATTCACCCCTCCACTTT.

This clonotype was detected ten times or more. J is TRBJ2-1 and V is TRBV3-1, with D uncertain. The CDR3 is 13 amino acids. Trimming cost V 1 base and J 4 bases, with 5 bases left between them. The germline gives CDR1 LGHDT, CDR2 YNNKEL (reference sequence). The CDR3 sequence is CASSQAPYNEQFF. The CDR3 DNA is TGTGCCAGCAGCCAAGCACCATACAATGAGCAGTTCTTC.

This clonotype was recorded at least ten times. The rearrangement links TRBV28 to TRBJ2-7, with 7 bases identical to TRBD1. V dropped 5 bases and J dropped 6; count of bases not matched to a gene: 16. The germline V gene has CDR1 MDHEN and CDR2 SYDVKM. The CDR3 extends over 16 amino acids. CDR3 nucleotide sequence: TGTGCCAGCAGTGCCCTTACAGGGGTTACGGACTGCGAGCAGTACTTC. It is translated as CASSALTGVTDCEQYF. Combining the CDR3 with reference TRBV28 and TRBJ2-7 gives the whole variable domain DVKVTQSSRYLVKRTGEKVFLECVQDMDHENMFWYRQDPGLGLRLIYFSYDVKMKEKGDIPEGYSVSREKKERFSLILESASTNQTSMYLCASSALTGVTDCEQYFGPGTRLTVT.

This clonotype was seen ten or more times. This chain connects TRBV20-1 to TRBJ2-5; 12 bases line up with TRBD2. Trimming cost V 4 bases and J 5 bases; bases outside gene matches: 5. This CDR3 region has 14 residues. Looked up from germline, CDR1 is DFQATT and CDR2 is SNEGSKA (reference sequence). This chain's CDR3 is CSATLAGGQETQYF. Here the CDR3 DNA reads TGCAGTGCTACTCTAGCGGGAGGGCAGGAGACCCAGTACTTC.

This clonotype was seen ten or more times. The V and J genes are TRBV15 and TRBJ2-7; 10 bases line up with TRBD1. The CDR3 is 16 amino acids. V lost 1 base to trimming and J lost 2 bases; unmatched junction nucleotides: 5. The germline V gene has CDR1 LNHNV and CDR2 YYDKDF (reference sequence). The CDR3 sequence is CATSRVGGTGAYEQYF. The CDR3 region has the DNA TGTGCCACCAGCAGAGTGGGAGGGACAGGGGCCTACGAGCAGTACTTC.

The CDR3 spells CASSLPGQVSTDTQYF. The CDR3, as DNA: TGTGCCAGCAGTCTCCCGGGACAGGTTAGCACAGATACGCAGTATTTT. The rearrangement uses TRBV5-4 and TRBJ2-3; 8 nucleotides line up with TRBD1. The ends lost 5 bases at V and 0 bases at J; junction bases unmatched: 8. Germline CDR1 reads SGHNT; CDR2 reads YYREEE (reference sequence). The CDR3 runs 16 residues.

This clonotype was found many times. The chain recombines TRBV7-6 with TRBJ2-1; weak D call: TRBD2 (7 bases). The CDR3 extends over 14 amino acids. The V gene lost 5 bases and the J gene lost 2 bases, with 10 bases spanning the gap. CDR1 is SGHVS, CDR2 FNYEAQ, per germline. The CDR3 loop reads CASSPGGPYNEQFF. The CDR3 DNA reads as TGTGCCAGCAGCCCGGGGGGCCCCTACAATGAGCAGTTCTTC.

Many counts were recorded for this clonotype. This chain uses TRBV20-1 with TRBJ2-7; D tentatively reads TRBD1 or TRBD2 (5 bases each). The CDR3 is 14 amino acids. Germline V gives CDR1 DFQATT, CDR2 SNEGSKA (reference sequence). V was cut by 6 bases and J by 4 bases, with 19 bases left in between. The CDR3 is CSATEDKDPYEQYF. The DNA for the CDR3 is TGCAGTGCAACGGAGGACAAGGACCCATACGAGCAGTACTTC.